The rows below give T cell receptor beta chains drawn from one sample of a study of blood T cell repertoires in COVID-19. Sequenced by immunoSEQ multiplex PCR; TCRdb stores in-frame clones only, minus some. The table has a few hundred thousand clones, approximately 85% seen once. Source material: peripheral blood. These TCRs come from a human donor in a cohort sampled during active COVID-19. The CDR3 runs from the conserved cysteine through the conserved F or W. A D gene is named only where the DNA matches it firmly. Size tells how often a clone was seen (once, few, many) or the class of an expanded clone, and some rows leave it out.

d_call | clone_size | j_call | v_call | cdr3_aa | cdr3_nt
TRBD1 | . | TRBJ2-2 | TRBV2 | CASSRQGADTGELFF | TGTGCCAGCAGTCGACAGGGGGCGGACACCGGGGAGCTGTTTTTT
TRBD1 | . | TRBJ2-3 | TRBV29-1 | CSAKQGSTDTQYF | TGCAGCGCTAAACAGGGGAGCACAGATACGCAGTATTTT
TRBD1 | . | TRBJ1-3 | TRBV5-1 | CASSPGDSLSGNTIYF | TGCGCCAGCAGCCCGGGGGACAGTCTGTCTGGAAACACCATATATTTT
. | . | TRBJ2-2 | TRBV3-1/TRBV3-2 | CASSQDPRGGTGELFF | TGTGCCAGCAGCCAAGATCCGCGGGGTGGAACCGGGGAGCTGTTTTTT
. | few | TRBJ1-5 | TRBV3-1/TRBV3-2 | CASSPGQDQPQHF | TGTGCCAGCAGCCCAGGTCAGGATCAGCCCCAGCATTTT
. | . | TRBJ1-1 | TRBV7-6 | CASSSSFSGRGTEAFF | TGTGCCAGCAGCTCTTCCTTTTCAGGACGGGGCACTGAAGCTTTCTTT
TRBD1 | once | TRBJ2-3 | TRBV28 | CASSGQGADTQYF | TGTGCCAGCAGTGGACAGGGAGCGGATACGCAGTATTTT
TRBD1 | . | TRBJ1-6 | TRBV3-1/TRBV3-2 | CASSHGQGTGSPLHF | TGTGCCAGCAGCCATGGACAGGGAACGGGATCACCCCTCCACTTT
. | few | TRBJ1-1 | TRBV3-1/TRBV3-2 | CASSQEEAVTFF | TGTGCCAGCAGCCAAGAAGAAGCGGTGACTTTCTTT
TRBD2 | . | TRBJ2-1 | TRBV7-2 | CASSTLAGGPTEQFF | TGTGCCAGCAGCACCCTAGCGGGGGGGCCCACAGAGCAGTTCTTC
. | . | TRBJ2-7 | TRBV14 | CASSPRGYSLEQYF | TGTGCCAGCAGCCCCAGGGGTTACTCGTTGGAGCAGTACTTC
TRBD2 | . | TRBJ2-7 | TRBV5-6 | CASSPQRETYEQYF | TGTGCCAGCAGCCCCCAGCGGGAGACCTACGAGCAGTACTTC
. | . | TRBJ1-5 | TRBV29-1 | CSVRPGGNQPQHF | TGCAGCGTGCGTCCAGGGGGCAATCAGCCCCAGCATTTT
. | . | TRBJ2-6 | TRBV7-2 | CASSLEPAGANVLTF | TGTGCCAGCAGCTTAGAACCGGCTGGGGCCAACGTCCTGACTTTC
TRBD1 | . | TRBJ1-4 | TRBV9 | CASSAQGQGSRKLFF | TGTGCCAGCAGCGCCCAGGGACAGGGCAGTAGAAAACTGTTTTTT
TRBD1 | . | TRBJ2-2 | TRBV7-8 | CASSLGGQGFTGELFF | TGTGCCAGCAGCTTAGGGGGACAGGGGTTCACCGGGGAGCTGTTTTTT
. | . | TRBJ1-1 | TRBV10-3 | CAVRREDDTEAFF | TGTGCCGTACGAAGGGAGGACGACACTGAAGCTTTCTTT
TRBD1 | . | TRBJ1-1 | TRBV18 | CASSSTGVTEAFF | TGTGCCAGCTCCTCTACAGGGGTCACTGAAGCTTTCTTT
TRBD1 | . | TRBJ1-1 | TRBV30 | CAWSYRKGQQHMNTEAFF | TGTGCCTGGAGTTACCGGAAGGGACAGCAACATATGAACACTGAAGCTTTCTTT
TRBD1 | . | TRBJ1-5 | TRBV25-1 | CASSPGTVLNQPQHF | TGTGCCAGCAGTCCCGGGACAGTTCTCAATCAGCCCCAGCATTTT
. | . | TRBJ2-3 | TRBV15 | CATSRPQGYTDTQYF | TGTGCCACCAGCAGACCCCAGGGCTACACAGATACGCAGTATTTT
. | . | TRBJ1-6 | TRBV2 | CASSRTAYNSPLHF | TGTGCCAGCAGCCGGACAGCGTATAATTCACCCCTCCACTTT
. | . | TRBJ2-6 | TRBV7-8 | CASSLQIHSGANVLTF | TGTGCCAGCAGCTTACAAATCCACTCTGGGGCCAACGTCCTGACTTTC
TRBD2 | . | TRBJ2-7 | TRBV6-2/TRBV6-3 | CASSYGGVSSYEQYF | TGTGCCAGCAGTTATGGGGGGGTCAGCTCCTACGAGCAGTACTTC
. | . | TRBJ2-7 | TRBV21-1 | CASSKGGQGLTYEQYF | TGTGCCAGCAGCAAAGGCGGACAGGGGCTAACCTACGAGCAGTACTTC
TRBD2 | . | TRBJ2-7 | TRBV24-1 | CATSDRLAGGEQYF | TGTGCCACCAGTGACAGACTAGCGGGGGGTGAGCAGTACTTC